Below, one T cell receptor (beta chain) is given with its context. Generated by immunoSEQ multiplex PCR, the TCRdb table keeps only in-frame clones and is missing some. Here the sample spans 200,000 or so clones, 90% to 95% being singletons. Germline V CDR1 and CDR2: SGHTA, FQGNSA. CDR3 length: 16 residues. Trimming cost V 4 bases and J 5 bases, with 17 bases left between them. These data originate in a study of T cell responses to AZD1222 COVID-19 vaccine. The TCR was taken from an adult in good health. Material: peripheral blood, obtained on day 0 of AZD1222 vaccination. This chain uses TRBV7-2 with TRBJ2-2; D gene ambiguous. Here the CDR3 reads CASSSLSGARTGELFF. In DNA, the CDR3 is TGTGCCAGCAGCTCCCTCTCCGGCGCACGTACCGGGGAGCTGTTTTTT.